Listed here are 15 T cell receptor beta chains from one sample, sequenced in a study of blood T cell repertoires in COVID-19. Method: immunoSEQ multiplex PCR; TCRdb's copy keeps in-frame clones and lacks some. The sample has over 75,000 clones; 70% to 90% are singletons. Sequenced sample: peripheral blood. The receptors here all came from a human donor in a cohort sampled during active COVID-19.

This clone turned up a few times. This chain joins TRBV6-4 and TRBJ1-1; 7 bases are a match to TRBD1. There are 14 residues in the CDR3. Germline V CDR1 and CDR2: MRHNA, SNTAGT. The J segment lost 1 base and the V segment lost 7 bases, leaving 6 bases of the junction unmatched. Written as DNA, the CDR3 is TGTGCCAGCAAGGAAGGACAGGCGAACACTGAAGCTTTCTTT. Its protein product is CASKEGQANTEAFF.

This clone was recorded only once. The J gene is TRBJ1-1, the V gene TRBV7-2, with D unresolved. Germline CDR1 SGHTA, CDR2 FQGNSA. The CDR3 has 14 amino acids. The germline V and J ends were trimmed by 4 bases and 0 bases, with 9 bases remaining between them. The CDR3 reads CASSSQRLNTEAFF. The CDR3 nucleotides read TGTGCCAGCAGCTCGCAGCGCTTGAACACTGAAGCTTTCTTT.

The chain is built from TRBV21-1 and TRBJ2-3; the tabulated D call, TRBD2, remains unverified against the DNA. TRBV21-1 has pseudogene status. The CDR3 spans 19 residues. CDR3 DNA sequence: TGTGCCAGCAGCAAATCAACTAGCGGGAGAGTTACTAGCACAGATACGCAGTATTTT. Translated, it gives CASSKSTSGRVTSTDTQYF.

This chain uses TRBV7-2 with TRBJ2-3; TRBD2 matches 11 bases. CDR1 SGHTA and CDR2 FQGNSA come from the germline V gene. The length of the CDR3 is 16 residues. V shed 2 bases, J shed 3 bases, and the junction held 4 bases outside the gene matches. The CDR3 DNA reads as TGTGCCAGCAGCTTAACTAGCGGGAGTATGACAGATACGCAGTATTTT. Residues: CASSLTSGSMTDTQYF.

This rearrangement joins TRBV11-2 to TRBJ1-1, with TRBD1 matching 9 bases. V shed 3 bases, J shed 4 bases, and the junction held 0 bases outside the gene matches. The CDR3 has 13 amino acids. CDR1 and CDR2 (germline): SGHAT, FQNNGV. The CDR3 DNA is TGTGCCAGCAGCTTGACAGGGGGCACTGAAGCTTTCTTT. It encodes CASSLTGGTEAFF. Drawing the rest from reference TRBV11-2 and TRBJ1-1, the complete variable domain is EAGVAQSPRYKIIEKRQSVAFWCNPISGHATLYWYQQILGQGPKLLIQFQNNGVVDDSQLPKDRFSAERLKGVDSTLKIQPAKLEDSAVYLCASSLTGGTEAFFGQGTRLTVV.

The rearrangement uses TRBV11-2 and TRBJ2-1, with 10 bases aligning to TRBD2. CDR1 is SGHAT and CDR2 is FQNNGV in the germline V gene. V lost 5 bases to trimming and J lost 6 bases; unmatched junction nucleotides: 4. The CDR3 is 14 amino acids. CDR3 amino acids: CASSPGLAVNEQFF. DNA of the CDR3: TGTGCCAGCAGCCCCGGACTAGCGGTCAATGAGCAGTTCTTC.

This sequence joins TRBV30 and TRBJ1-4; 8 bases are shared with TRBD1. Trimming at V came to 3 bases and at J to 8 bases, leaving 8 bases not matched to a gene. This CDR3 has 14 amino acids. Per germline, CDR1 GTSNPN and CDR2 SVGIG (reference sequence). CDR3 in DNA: TGTGCCTGGAGGGAAACAGGGGGAGGGGAAAAACTGTTTTTT. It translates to CAWRETGGGEKLFF.

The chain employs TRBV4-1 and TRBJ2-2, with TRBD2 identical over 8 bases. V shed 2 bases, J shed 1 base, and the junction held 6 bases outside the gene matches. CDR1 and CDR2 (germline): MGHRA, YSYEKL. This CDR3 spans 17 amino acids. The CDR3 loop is CASSQRELAGNTGELFF. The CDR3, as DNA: TGCGCCAGCAGCCAAAGGGAGCTAGCGGGGAACACCGGGGAGCTGTTTTTT.

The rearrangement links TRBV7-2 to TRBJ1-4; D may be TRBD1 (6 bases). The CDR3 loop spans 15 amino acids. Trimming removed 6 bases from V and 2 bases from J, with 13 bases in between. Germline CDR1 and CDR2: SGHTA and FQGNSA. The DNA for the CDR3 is TGTGCCAGCAGTAGAGGGGGGGCTACTAATGAAAAACTGTTTTTT. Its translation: CASSRGGATNEKLFF.

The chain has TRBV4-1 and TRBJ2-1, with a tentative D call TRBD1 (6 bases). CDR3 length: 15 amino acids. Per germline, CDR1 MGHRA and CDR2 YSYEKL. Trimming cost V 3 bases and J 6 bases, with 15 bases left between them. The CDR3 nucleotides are TGCGCCAGCAGCCATCAATCGGACAGAAGCAATGAGCAGTTCTTC. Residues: CASSHQSDRSNEQFF.

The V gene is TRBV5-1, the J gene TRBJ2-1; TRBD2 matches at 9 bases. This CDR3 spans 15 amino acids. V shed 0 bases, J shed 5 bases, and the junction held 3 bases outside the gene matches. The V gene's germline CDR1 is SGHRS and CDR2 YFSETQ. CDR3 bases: TGCGCCAGCAGCTTGGTATCTAGCGGGAACAATGAGCAGTTCTTC. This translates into CASSLVSSGNNEQFF.

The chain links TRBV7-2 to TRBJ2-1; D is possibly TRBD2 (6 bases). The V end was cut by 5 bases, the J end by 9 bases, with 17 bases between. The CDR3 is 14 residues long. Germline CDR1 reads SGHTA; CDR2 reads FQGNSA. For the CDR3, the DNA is TGTGCCAGCAGCCCCCCCGGGACTTCAAGTGAGCAGTTCTTC. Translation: CASSPPGTSSEQFF.

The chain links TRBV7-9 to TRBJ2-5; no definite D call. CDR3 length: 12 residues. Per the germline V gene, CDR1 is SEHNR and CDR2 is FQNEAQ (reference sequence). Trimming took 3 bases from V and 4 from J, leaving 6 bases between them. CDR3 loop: CASSLGVETQYF. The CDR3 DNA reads TGTGCCAGCAGCTTGGGCGTAGAGACCCAGTACTTC.

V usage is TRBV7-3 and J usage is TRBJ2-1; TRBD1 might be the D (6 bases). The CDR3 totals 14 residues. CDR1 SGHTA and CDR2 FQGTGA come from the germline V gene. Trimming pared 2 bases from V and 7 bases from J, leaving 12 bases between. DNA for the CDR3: TGTGCCAGCAGCTTAGGAGCAGGGGAGAATGAGCAGTTCTTC. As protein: CASSLGAGENEQFF.

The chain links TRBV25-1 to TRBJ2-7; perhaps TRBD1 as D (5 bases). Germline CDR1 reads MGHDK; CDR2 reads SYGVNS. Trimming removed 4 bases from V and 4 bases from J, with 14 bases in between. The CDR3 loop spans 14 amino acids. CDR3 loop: CASSGTRTLYEQYF. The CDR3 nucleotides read TGTGCCAGCAGTGGGACCCGGACACTATACGAGCAGTACTTC.